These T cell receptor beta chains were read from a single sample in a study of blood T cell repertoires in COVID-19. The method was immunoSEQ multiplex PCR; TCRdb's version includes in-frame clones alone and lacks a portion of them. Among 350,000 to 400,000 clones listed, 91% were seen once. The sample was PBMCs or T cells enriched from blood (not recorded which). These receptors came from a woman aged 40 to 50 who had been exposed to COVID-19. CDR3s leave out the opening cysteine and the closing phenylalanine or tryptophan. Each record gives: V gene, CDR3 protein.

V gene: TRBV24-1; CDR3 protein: ATSDFTGGHYGYT
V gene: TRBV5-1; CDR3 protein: ASSILLVTDTQY
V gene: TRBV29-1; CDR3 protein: SVEWANRGTDTQY
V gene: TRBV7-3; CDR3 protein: ASSLAAASTDTQY
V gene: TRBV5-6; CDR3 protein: ASSWGPPGTSGRIETQY
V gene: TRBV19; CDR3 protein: ASSIPHRGQATEAF
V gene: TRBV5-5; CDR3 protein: ASSFISGTGGAGEQF
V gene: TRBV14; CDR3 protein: ASSLVPGLAGTSYEQY
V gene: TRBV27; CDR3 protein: ASSLRGGESYEQY
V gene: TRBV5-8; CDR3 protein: ASRQWRGQGTEAF
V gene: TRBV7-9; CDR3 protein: ASSDRGGTDTQY
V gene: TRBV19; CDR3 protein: ASSVRQGAASTEAF
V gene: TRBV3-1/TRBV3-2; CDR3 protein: ASSQGTGYEQY